A single sample is the source of the 20 T cell receptor beta chains below, sequenced in a study of technical replicates of blood from a handful of donors. TCRdb's copy holds only in-frame clones and misses some; the assay was immunoSEQ multiplex PCR. The table lists around 100,000 clones, approximately 96% of them singletons, with about 0.38% in the top ten. Sequencing input: T cells isolated from PBMCs. Every receptor here comes from a human donor in good health.

The V and J genes are TRBV18 and TRBJ1-5; TRBD1 agrees at 7 bases. Germline CDR1 KGHSH, CDR2 LQKENI. CDR3 size: 14 residues. With 3 bases clipped from V and 6 bases from J, the junction kept 5 bases outside the gene matches. In DNA form, the CDR3 reads TGTGCCAGCTCACCGGGACAGCCGGCTCAGCCCCAGCATTTT. Its translation: CASSPGQPAQPQHF.

In its sample, this clone was seen once. This chain connects TRBV4-1 to TRBJ2-3; TRBD2 might be the D (5 bases). Germline lookup yields CDR1 MGHRA and CDR2 YSYEKL. Trimming pared 1 base from V and 2 bases from J, leaving 10 bases between. The CDR3 length is 15 residues. CDR3 amino acids: CASSQALGVTDTQYF. DNA for the CDR3: TGCGCCAGCAGCCAAGCCCTCGGGGTCACAGATACGCAGTATTTT.

This clone was seen more than once but under ten times. This chain joins TRBV7-8 and TRBJ1-2; D is unclear. Germline CDR1 and CDR2: SGHVS and FQNEAQ. The CDR3 runs to 13 residues. V was pared by 1 base and J by 8 bases, with 11 bases between. CDR3 residues: CASSLGGPEGYTF. As DNA, the CDR3 is TGTGCCAGCAGCTTAGGAGGCCCTGAGGGCTACACCTTC.

The chain employs TRBV29-1 and TRBJ1-2, with 8 positions matching TRBD1. This CDR3 is 12 amino acids long. J was trimmed by 2 bases and V by 7 bases; bases with no gene match: 3. Germline CDR1 reads SQVTM; CDR2 reads ANQGSEA. The CDR3 DNA is TGCAGCGCGGGACAGGTCAACTATGGCTACACCTTC. Amino acids: CSAGQVNYGYTF.

DNA for the CDR3: TGTGCCAGTAGTCCCAGGATCTATGGCTACACCTTC. This encodes CASSPRIYGYTF. The J gene is TRBJ1-2, the V gene TRBV19, with unresolved D. The length of the CDR3 is 12 residues. V lost 5 bases to trimming and J lost 4 bases, with 8 bases between them. Germline CDR1 reads LNHDA; CDR2 reads SQIVND (reference sequence).

The V and J genes are TRBV6-5 and TRBJ1-3; D remains ambiguous. Germline V gene data show CDR1 as MNHEY and CDR2 as SVGAGI. CDR3 size: 15 residues. Between the trimmed V and J ends, which lost 6 bases and 4 bases, there was a span of 16 bases. The CDR3 DNA sequence: TGTGCCAGCAGCATTGGAGGCGGCGGGGGAAACACCATATATTTT. This sequence encodes CASSIGGGGGNTIYF.

J is TRBJ1-1 and V is TRBV20-1; 7 bases match TRBD1. Germline lookup yields CDR1 DFQATT and CDR2 SNEGSKA (reference sequence). The CDR3 length is 11 residues. CDR3: CSAEGATEAFF. The CDR3 DNA follows: TGCAGCGCAGAGGGGGCCACTGAAGCTTTCTTT.

The chain links TRBV9 to TRBJ2-1, with 8 bases identical to TRBD2. Losses at the gene ends were 6 bases for V and 9 bases for J; bases not matched to a gene: 11. The germline V gene has CDR1 SGDLS and CDR2 YYNGEE. The CDR3 runs 14 residues. CDR3 sequence (DNA): TGTGCCAGCAACCTTGGGACTAGTACTCCTGAGCAGTTCTTC. Encoded protein: CASNLGTSTPEQFF.

This sequence joins TRBV6-1 and TRBJ1-2, with TRBD1 matching 8 bases. This CDR3 comprises 12 residues. The ends lost 5 bases at V and 9 bases at J; junction bases unmatched: 5. Germline values: CDR1 MNHNS, CDR2 SASEGT. The CDR3 nucleotides are TGTGCCAGCAGTTTACAGGGGGACAGCTACACCTTC. Translation: CASSLQGDSYTF.

This chain links TRBV19 with TRBJ1-5; D is uncertain. V was shortened by 3 bases and J by 4 bases, with 13 bases between the two germline ends. This CDR3 is 15 amino acids long. The germline V gene encodes CDR1 LNHDA and CDR2 SQIVND (reference sequence). CDR3 region: CASSILQSFNQPQHF. The CDR3 DNA reads as TGTGCCAGTAGTATTCTACAGAGTTTTAATCAGCCCCAGCATTTT. The full variable domain, in which reference TRBV19 and TRBJ1-5 provide the parts outside the CDR3, is DGGITQSPKYLFRKEGQNVTLSCEQNLNHDAMYWYRQDPGQGLRLIYYSQIVNDFQKGDIAEGYSVSREKKESFPLTVTSAQKNPTAFYLCASSILQSFNQPQHFGDGTRLSIL.

Written as DNA, the CDR3 is TGTGCCAGCAGCCAAGACCGAGCGGGATGGTCGGTCGAGCAGTACTTC. Translated, it gives CASSQDRAGWSVEQYF. The chain couples TRBV4-2 to TRBJ2-7, with 7 bases lining up with TRBD2. This CDR3 is 16 amino acids long. V trimming: 0 bases; J trimming: 6 bases; junction bases outside the gene matches: 11. Germline-derived CDR1 and CDR2 are LGHNA and YNFKEQ.

The J gene is TRBJ1-1, the V gene TRBV4-2; 10 bases fit TRBD1. V shed 6 bases, J shed 7 bases, and the junction held 8 bases outside the gene matches. The CDR3 contains 14 residues. From germline, CDR1 is LGHNA and CDR2 YNFKEQ. DNA for the CDR3: TGTGCCAGCAGATCCGGGACAGGGGTAGTTGAAGCTTTCTTT. Amino acids: CASRSGTGVVEAFF.

The chain combines TRBV10-3 with TRBJ2-7; 8 positions match TRBD2. J gave up 1 base and V 6 bases, and 14 bases lay outside the gene matches. Germline CDR1 ENHRY, CDR2 SYGVKD. The CDR3 has 17 residues. CDR3 bases: TGTGCCATCAGAGAAAGTCGTTATAGCGGGGATTCCTACGAGCAGTACTTC. Protein sequence: CAIRESRYSGDSYEQYF.

Comments on this clone: Other DNA sequences within the sample encode an identical CDR3. The chain joins TRBV7-2 to TRBJ2-1, with a possible D match to TRBD2 (5 bases). The CDR3 is made up of 15 amino acids. Germline-derived CDR1 and CDR2 are SGHTA and FQGNSA. Trimming took 2 bases from V and 4 from J, leaving 12 bases between them. CDR3 protein: CASSLTSGVYNEQFF. In DNA, the CDR3 is TGTGCCAGCAGCTTAACCAGCGGAGTGTACAATGAGCAGTTCTTC. The full variable domain, in which reference TRBV7-2 and TRBJ2-1 provide the parts outside the CDR3, is GAGVSQSPSNKVTEKGKDVELRCDPISGHTALYWYRQSLGQGLEFLIYFQGNSAPDKSGLPSDRFSAERTGGSVSTLTIQRTQQEDSAVYLCASSLTSGVYNEQFFGPGTRLTVL.

The rearrangement links TRBV5-1 to TRBJ1-2; 7 bases are a match to TRBD1. Germline CDR1 SGHRS, CDR2 YFSETQ. This CDR3 is built from 17 residues. V shed 1 base, J shed 2 bases, and the junction held 11 bases outside the gene matches. CDR3 sequence: CASSLFGTETLNYGYTF. CDR3 coding DNA: TGCGCCAGCAGCTTGTTTGGGACAGAGACTTTAAACTATGGCTACACCTTC.

This clone was counted a single time. V and J are TRBV25-1 and TRBJ1-5; D possibly corresponds to TRBD1 (6 bases). Trimming took 3 bases from V and 6 from J, leaving 12 bases between them. The CDR3 is made up of 14 amino acids. Germline CDR1 and CDR2: MGHDK and SYGVNS. The CDR3 DNA reads as TGTGCCAGCAGTGAGTTGGGACAAGGTCAGCCCCAGCATTTT. Translation gives CASSELGQGQPQHF. Combining the CDR3 with reference TRBV25-1 and TRBJ1-5 gives the whole variable domain EADIYQTPRYLVIGTGKKITLECSQTMGHDKMYWYQQDPGMELHLIHYSYGVNSTEKGDLSSESTVSRIRTEHFPLTLESARPSHTSQYLCASSELGQGQPQHFGDGTRLSIL.

The rearrangement links TRBV6-1 to TRBJ1-5, with 8 bases lining up with TRBD1. Germline-derived CDR1 and CDR2 are MNHNS and SASEGT. The ends lost 8 bases at V and 4 bases at J; junction bases unmatched: 10. The CDR3 is made up of 15 amino acids. CDR3 sequence reads: CASGEIDRGNQPQHF. The CDR3 DNA is TGTGCCAGCGGGGAGATTGACAGGGGAAATCAGCCCCAGCATTTT.

The chain recombines TRBV21-1 with TRBJ2-2; the table names TRBD1, a call not compared with the DNA. TRBV21-1 is a pseudogene. The CDR3 runs to 19 residues. The CDR3 DNA reads as TGTGCCAGCAGCAAAGGAGCCGAAGACAGGGCACAGAACACCGGGGAGCTGTTTTTT. This translates into CASSKGAEDRAQNTGELFF.

The chain employs TRBV25-1 and TRBJ2-7, with D maybe TRBD2 (6 bases). Germline-derived CDR1 and CDR2 are MGHDK and SYGVNS. V lost 5 bases, J lost 6 bases, and 17 bases lay in between. The CDR3 contains 14 residues. CDR3: CASSLTSTGGEQYF. CDR3 nucleotide sequence: TGTGCCAGCAGTCTAACGAGCACCGGGGGCGAGCAGTACTTC.

This chain links TRBV18 with TRBJ2-7; 9 positions match TRBD1. Trimming at V came to 2 bases and at J to 4 bases, leaving 3 bases not matched to a gene. This CDR3 has 14 residues. Per the germline V gene, CDR1 is KGHSH and CDR2 is LQKENI. CDR3 amino acids: CASSPSGTGYEQYF. In nucleotides, the CDR3 is TGTGCCAGCTCACCATCCGGGACAGGGTACGAGCAGTACTTC.